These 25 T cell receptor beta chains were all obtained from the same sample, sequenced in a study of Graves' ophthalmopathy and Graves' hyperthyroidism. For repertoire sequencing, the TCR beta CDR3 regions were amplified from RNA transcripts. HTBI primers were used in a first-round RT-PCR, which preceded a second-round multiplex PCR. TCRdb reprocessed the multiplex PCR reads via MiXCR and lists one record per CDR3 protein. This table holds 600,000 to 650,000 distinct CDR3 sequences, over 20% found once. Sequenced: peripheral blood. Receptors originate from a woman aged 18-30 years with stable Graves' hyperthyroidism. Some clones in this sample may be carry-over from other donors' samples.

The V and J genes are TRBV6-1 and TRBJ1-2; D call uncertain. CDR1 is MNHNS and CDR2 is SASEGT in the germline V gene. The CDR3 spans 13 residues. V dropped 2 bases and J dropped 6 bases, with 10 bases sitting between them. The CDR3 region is CASSERRANGYTF. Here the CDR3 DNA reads TGTGCCAGCAGTGAACGGAGGGCTAATGGCTACACCTTC.

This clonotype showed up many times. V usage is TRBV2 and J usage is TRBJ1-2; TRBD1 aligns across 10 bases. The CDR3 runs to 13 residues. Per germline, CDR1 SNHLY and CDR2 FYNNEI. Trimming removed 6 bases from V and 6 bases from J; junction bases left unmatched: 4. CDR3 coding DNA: TGTGCCAGCAGCGGGACAGGGGAAGATGGCTACACCTTC. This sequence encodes CASSGTGEDGYTF.

CDR3 DNA sequence: TGTGCCAGCAGTCGAGGGACAGGTAGAACTGAAGCTTTCTTT. Translating it yields CASSRGTGRTEAFF. V gene TRBV12-3 or TRBV12-4 combines with J gene TRBJ1-1; 8 bases match TRBD1. The length of the CDR3 is 14 residues. The J segment lost 5 bases and the V segment lost 5 bases, leaving 7 bases of the junction unmatched.

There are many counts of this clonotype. The CDR3 bases are TGCAGTGCCTACGCCAGCGAGGGGACCGGGACCCAGTACTTC. Translation gives CSAYASEGTGTQYF. The chain has TRBV20-1 and TRBJ2-5; possibly TRBD1 or TRBD2 for D (5 bases each). CDR3 size: 14 residues. The germline CDR1 and CDR2 sequences are DFQATT and SNEGSKA (reference sequence). The V gene lost 6 bases and the J gene lost 7 bases, with 21 bases spanning the gap.

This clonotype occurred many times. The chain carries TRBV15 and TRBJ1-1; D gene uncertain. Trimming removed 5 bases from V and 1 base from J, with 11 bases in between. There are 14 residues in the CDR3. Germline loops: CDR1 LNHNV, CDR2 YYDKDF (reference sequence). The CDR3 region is CATSPDTANTEAFF. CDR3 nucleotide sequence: TGTGCCACCAGCCCCGACACCGCGAACACTGAAGCTTTCTTT.

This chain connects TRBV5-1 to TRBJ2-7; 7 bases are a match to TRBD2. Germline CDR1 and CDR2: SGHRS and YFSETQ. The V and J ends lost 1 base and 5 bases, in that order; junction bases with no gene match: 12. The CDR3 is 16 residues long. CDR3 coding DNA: TGCGCCAGCAGCTTGCAATCGGCCGGGGGGTTCGACGAGCAGTACTTC. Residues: CASSLQSAGGFDEQYF.

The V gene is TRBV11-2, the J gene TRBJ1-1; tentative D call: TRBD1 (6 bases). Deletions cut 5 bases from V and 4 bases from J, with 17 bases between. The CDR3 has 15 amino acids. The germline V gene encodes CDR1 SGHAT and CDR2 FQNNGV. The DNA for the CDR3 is TGTGCCAGCAGCGGGGGGGCGCGGTTCGGCACTGAAGCTTTCTTT. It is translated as CASSGGARFGTEAFF. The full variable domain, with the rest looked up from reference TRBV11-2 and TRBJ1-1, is EAGVAQSPRYKIIEKRQSVAFWCNPISGHATLYWYQQILGQGPKLLIQFQNNGVVDDSQLPKDRFSAERLKGVDSTLKIQPAKLEDSAVYLCASSGGARFGTEAFFGQGTRLTVV.

In DNA form, the CDR3 reads TGTGCCAGCAGTTCCAGACTAGCGGGAGAGGAAAATACGCAGTATTTT. This codes for CASSSRLAGEENTQYF. The gene calls are TRBV6-5 and TRBJ2-3, with TRBD2 matching over 12 bases. The CDR3 totals 16 residues. Germline V gives CDR1 MNHEY, CDR2 SVGAGI. The junction had 9 bases not matched to a gene; V was cut back by 4 bases and J by 7 bases.

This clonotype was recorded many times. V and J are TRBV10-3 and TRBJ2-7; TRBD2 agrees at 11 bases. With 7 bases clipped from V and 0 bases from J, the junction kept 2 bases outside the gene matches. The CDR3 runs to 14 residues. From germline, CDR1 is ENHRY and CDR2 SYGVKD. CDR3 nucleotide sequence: TGTGCCATCATGGGGACTAGCGGCTCCTACGAGCAGTACTTC. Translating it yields CAIMGTSGSYEQYF.

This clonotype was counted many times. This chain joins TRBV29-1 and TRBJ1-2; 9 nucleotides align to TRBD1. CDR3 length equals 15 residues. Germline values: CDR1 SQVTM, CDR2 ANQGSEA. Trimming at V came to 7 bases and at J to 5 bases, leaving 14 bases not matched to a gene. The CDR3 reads CSAPGQGIFGYGYTF. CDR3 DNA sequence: TGCAGCGCTCCGGGACAGGGTATATTTGGGTATGGCTACACCTTC. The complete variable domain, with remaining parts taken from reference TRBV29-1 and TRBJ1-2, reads SAVISQKPSRDICQRGTSLTIQCQVDSQVTMMFWYRQQPGQSLTLIATANQGSEATYESGFVIDKFPISRPNLTFSTLTVSNMSPEDSSIYLCSAPGQGIFGYGYTFGSGTRLTVV.

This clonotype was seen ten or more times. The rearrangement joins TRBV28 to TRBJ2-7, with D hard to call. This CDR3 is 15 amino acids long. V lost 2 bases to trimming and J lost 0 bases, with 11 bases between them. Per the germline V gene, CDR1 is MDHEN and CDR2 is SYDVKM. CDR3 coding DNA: TGTGCCAGCAGTTTACTGGGGATCGTCTCCTACGAGCAGTACTTC. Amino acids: CASSLLGIVSYEQYF.

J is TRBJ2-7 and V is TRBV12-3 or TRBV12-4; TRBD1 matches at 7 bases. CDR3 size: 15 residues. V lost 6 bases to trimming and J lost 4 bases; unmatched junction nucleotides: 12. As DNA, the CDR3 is TGTGCCAGCAGCGGACAGGACTCACGTGGTTACGAGCAGTACTTC. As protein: CASSGQDSRGYEQYF.

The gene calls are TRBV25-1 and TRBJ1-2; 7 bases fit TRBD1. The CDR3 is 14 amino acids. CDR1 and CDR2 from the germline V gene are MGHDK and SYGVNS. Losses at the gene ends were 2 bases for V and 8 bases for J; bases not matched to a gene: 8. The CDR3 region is CASSEQGVGYGYTF. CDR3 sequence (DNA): TGTGCCAGCAGTGAACAGGGGGTAGGATACGGCTACACCTTC.

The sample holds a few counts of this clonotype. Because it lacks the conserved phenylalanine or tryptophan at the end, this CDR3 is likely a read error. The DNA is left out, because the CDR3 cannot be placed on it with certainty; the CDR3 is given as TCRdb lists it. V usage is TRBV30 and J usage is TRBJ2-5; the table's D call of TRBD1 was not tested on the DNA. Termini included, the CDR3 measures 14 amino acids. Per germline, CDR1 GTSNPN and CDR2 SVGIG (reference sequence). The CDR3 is CAWSTGTAPRTQDY.

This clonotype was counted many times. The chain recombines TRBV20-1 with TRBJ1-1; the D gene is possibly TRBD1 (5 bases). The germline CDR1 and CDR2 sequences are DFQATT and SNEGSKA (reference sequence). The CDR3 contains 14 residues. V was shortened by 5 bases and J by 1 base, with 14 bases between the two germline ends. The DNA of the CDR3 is TGCAGTGCTCTAATCGGACAACGGAACACTGAAGCTTTCTTT. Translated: CSALIGQRNTEAFF.

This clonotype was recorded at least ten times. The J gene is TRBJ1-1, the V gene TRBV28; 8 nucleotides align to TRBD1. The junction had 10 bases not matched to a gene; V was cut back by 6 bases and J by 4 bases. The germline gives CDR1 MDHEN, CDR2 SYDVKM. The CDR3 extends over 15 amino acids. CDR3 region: CASSDRDRKSTEAFF. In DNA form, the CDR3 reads TGTGCCAGCAGCGACCGGGACAGGAAGTCCACTGAAGCTTTCTTT.

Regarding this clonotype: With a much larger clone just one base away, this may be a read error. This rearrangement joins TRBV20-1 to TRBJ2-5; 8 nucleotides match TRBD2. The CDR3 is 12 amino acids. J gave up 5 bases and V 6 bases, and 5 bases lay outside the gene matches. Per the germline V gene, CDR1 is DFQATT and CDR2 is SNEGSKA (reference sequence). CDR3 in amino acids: CSAVSGEETQYF. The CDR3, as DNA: TGCAGTGCGGTTAGCGGGGAGGAGACCCAGTACTTC.

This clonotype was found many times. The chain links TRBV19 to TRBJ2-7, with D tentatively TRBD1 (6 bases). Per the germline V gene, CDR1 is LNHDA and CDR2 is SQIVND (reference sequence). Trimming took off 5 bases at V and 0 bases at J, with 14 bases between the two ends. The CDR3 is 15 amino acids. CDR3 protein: CASSHTGRGSYEQYF. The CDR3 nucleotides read TGTGCCAGTAGTCACACCGGCAGGGGCTCCTACGAGCAGTACTTC.

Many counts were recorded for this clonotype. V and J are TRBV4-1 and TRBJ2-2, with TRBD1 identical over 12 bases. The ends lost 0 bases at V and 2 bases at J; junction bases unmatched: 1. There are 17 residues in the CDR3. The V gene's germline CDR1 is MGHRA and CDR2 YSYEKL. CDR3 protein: CASSQEGTGGNTGELFF. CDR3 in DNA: TGCGCCAGCAGCCAAGAAGGGACAGGGGGCAACACCGGGGAGCTGTTTTTT.

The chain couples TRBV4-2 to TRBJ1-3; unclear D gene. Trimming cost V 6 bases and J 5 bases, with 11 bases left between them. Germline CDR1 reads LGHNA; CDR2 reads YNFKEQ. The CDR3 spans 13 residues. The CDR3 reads CASSPEARNTIYF. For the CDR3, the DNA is TGTGCCAGCAGTCCAGAGGCGCGAAACACCATATATTTT.

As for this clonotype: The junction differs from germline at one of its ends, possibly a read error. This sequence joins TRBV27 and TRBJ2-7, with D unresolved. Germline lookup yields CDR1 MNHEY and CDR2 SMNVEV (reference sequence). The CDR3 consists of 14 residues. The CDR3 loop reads CATNMTPRSNEQYF. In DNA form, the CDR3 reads TGTGCCACCAATATGACCCCACGCTCCAACGAGCAGTACTTC.

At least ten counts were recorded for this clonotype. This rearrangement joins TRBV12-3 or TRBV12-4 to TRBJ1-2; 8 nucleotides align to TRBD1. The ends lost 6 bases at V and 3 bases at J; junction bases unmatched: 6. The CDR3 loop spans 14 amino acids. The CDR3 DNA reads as TGTGCCAGCAGCCCTGGACAGGGAGACTATGGCTACACCTTC. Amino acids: CASSPGQGDYGYTF.

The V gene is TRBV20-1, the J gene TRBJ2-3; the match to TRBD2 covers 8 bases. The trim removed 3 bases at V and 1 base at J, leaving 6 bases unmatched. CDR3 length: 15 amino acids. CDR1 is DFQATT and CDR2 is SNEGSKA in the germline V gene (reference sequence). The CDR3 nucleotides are TGCAGTGCTAGTCGAGTAGCGGGGCGCACAGATACGCAGTATTTT. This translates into CSASRVAGRTDTQYF.

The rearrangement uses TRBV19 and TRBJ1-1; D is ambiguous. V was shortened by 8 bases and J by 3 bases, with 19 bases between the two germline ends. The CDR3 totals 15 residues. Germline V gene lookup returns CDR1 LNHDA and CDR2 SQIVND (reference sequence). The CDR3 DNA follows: TGTGCCAGTTTTGCGGGGAAGGTTGGAGACACTGAAGCTTTCTTT. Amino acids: CASFAGKVGDTEAFF.

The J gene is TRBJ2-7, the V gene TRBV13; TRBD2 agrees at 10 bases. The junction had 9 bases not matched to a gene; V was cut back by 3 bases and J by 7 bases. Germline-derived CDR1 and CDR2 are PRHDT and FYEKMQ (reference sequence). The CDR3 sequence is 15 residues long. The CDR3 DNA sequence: TGTGCCAGCAGCTTGGGACTAGCGACGCCGCGGGAGCAGTACTTC. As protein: CASSLGLATPREQYF.